The 2 T cell receptor beta chains in this list originate from one sample, sequenced in a study of early T cells in non-severe SARS-CoV-2 infection. Each CDR3 protein is one row after TCRdb ran MiXCR on the 5' RACE reads. The table lists roughly 120,000 distinct CDR3 sequences, just under 15% of them singletons. Sequencing was done on a sample of whole blood. The receptors were gathered from an adult who was a healthcare worker with PCR-confirmed SARS-CoV-2 infection or an uninfected control (not recorded which).

This clonotype was seen many times. DNA of the CDR3: TGTGCCAGCAGCTTGGACTTAAGCTCCTACAATGAGCAGTTCTTC. Its protein product is CASSLDLSSYNEQFF. The rearrangement joins TRBV5-5 to TRBJ2-1, with D unresolved. V dropped 0 bases and J dropped 0 bases, with 7 bases sitting between them. Germline CDR1 SGHKS, CDR2 YYEKEE (reference sequence). This CDR3 region has 15 residues. The full variable domain, in which reference TRBV5-5 and TRBJ2-1 provide the parts outside the CDR3, is DAGVTQSPTHLIKTRGQQVTLRCSPISGHKSVSWYQQVLGQGPQFIFQYYEKEERGRGNFPDRFSARQFPNYSSELNVNALLLGDSALYLCASSLDLSSYNEQFFGPGTRLTVL.

This chain links TRBV19 with TRBJ2-6, with D perhaps TRBD2 (6 bases). Germline V gene lookup returns CDR1 LNHDA and CDR2 SQIVND (reference sequence). Deletions cut 3 bases from V and 0 bases from J, with 18 bases between. The CDR3 is 19 amino acids. CDR3 amino acids: CASSMVLQGGVSGANVLTF. The CDR3 nucleotides read TGTGCCAGTAGTATGGTTCTTCAGGGAGGTGTCTCTGGGGCCAACGTCCTGACTTTC.